The 24 T cell receptor beta chains given below trace back to one sample, sequenced in a study of blood T cell repertoires in COVID-19. Libraries were prepared by immunoSEQ multiplex PCR; TCRdb keeps only in-frame clonotypes and omits some of them. The sample records approximately 480,000 clones, roughly nine tenths being singletons. Sequenced: PBMCs or T cells enriched from blood (not recorded which). These TCRs come from a woman aged 18 to 35 who had recovered from COVID-19.

The V and J genes are TRBV30 and TRBJ1-3; D not resolved. Trimming left V 3 bases short and J 2 bases short, with 14 bases between. There are 15 residues in the CDR3. Germline V lookup: CDR1 GTSNPN, CDR2 SVGIG (reference sequence). CDR3 bases: TGTGCCTGGAGGGCGCGGGTCTACGCTGGAAACACCATATATTTT. Encoded protein: CAWRARVYAGNTIYF.

The gene calls are TRBV5-6 and TRBJ1-2, with TRBD1 matching over 7 bases. V lost 0 bases, J lost 9 bases, and 5 bases stayed unmatched. The germline V gene encodes CDR1 SGHDT and CDR2 YYEEEE. This CDR3 is 13 amino acids long. CDR3 sequence reads: CASSLVGGIRYTF. The DNA of the CDR3 is TGTGCCAGCAGCTTGGTAGGGGGCATCCGCTACACCTTC.

This clone was seen a single time. This rearrangement joins TRBV13 to TRBJ2-1; D is undetermined. CDR1 and CDR2 from the germline V gene are PRHDT and FYEKMQ (reference sequence). The germline V and J ends were trimmed by 1 base and 9 bases, with 4 bases remaining between them. The CDR3 is 11 residues long. The CDR3 bases are TGTGCCAGCAGCTTAGACGGTGAGCAGTTCTTC. Protein sequence: CASSLDGEQFF. Using reference TRBV13 and TRBJ2-1 for the parts outside the CDR3, the full variable domain is AAGVIQSPRHLIKEKRETATLKCYPIPRHDTVYWYQQGPGQDPQFLISFYEKMQSDKGSIPDRFSAQQFSDYHSELNMSSLELGDSALYFCASSLDGEQFFGPGTRLTVL.

The J gene is TRBJ2-7, the V gene TRBV6-6, with 13 nucleotides matching TRBD2. Losses at the gene ends were 2 bases for V and 3 bases for J; bases not matched to a gene: 1. Germline V CDR1 and CDR2: MNHNY, SVGAGI (reference sequence). The CDR3 runs to 15 residues. As DNA, the CDR3 is TGTGCCAGCAGTTACCGGACTAGCGGGGGCTACGAGCAGTACTTC. Its protein is CASSYRTSGGYEQYF.

The V and J genes are TRBV9 and TRBJ2-5; maybe TRBD2 (6 bases). Trimming stripped 2 bases from V and 2 bases from J, with 13 bases between. The length of the CDR3 is 15 residues. Germline V gene sequence: CDR1 SGDLS, CDR2 YYNGEE. The DNA for the CDR3 is TGTGCCAGCAGCGTGGGTAGCGGAAGGCAAGAGACCCAGTACTTC. As protein: CASSVGSGRQETQYF.

The rearrangement links TRBV28 to TRBJ2-3; D possibly corresponds to TRBD2 (5 bases). Trimming removed 5 bases at V and 2 bases at J, with 14 bases between. The germline V gene encodes CDR1 MDHEN and CDR2 SYDVKM. The CDR3 totals 15 residues. CDR3 nucleotides: TGTGCCAGCAGTCCCCTTGGAGCGGTCACAGATACGCAGTATTTT. Its protein product is CASSPLGAVTDTQYF.

J is TRBJ1-2 and V is TRBV10-3; maybe TRBD1 (6 bases). V was pared by 6 bases and J by 2 bases, with 13 bases between. The CDR3 length is 14 residues. Germline V gene data show CDR1 as ENHRY and CDR2 as SYGVKD. CDR3 sequence reads: CAISDRMWNYGYTF. CDR3 DNA sequence: TGTGCCATCAGCGACAGGATGTGGAACTATGGCTACACCTTC.

The chain uses TRBV30 and TRBJ1-6; D remains ambiguous. CDR3 length: 14 residues. V dropped 4 bases and J dropped 7 bases, with 14 bases sitting between them. In germline, CDR1 is GTSNPN, CDR2 SVGIG (reference sequence). CDR3 sequence reads: CAWNPYDRNSPLHF. The CDR3 region has the DNA TGTGCCTGGAACCCCTATGATCGAAATTCACCCCTCCACTTT. The whole variable domain, remainder taken from reference TRBV30 and TRBJ1-6, is SQTIHQWPATLVQPVGSPLSLECTVEGTSNPNLYWYRQAAGRGLQLLFYSVGIGQISSEVPQNLSASRPQDRQFILSSKKLLLSDSGFYLCAWNPYDRNSPLHFGNGTRLTVT.

The rearrangement uses TRBV10-3 and TRBJ2-5; no firm D call. CDR3 length: 12 residues. Trimming pared 3 bases from V and 4 bases from J, leaving 6 bases between. Germline V gives CDR1 ENHRY, CDR2 SYGVKD. CDR3 residues: CAISEPGETQYF. DNA of the CDR3: TGTGCCATCAGTGAACCAGGAGAGACCCAGTACTTC.

CDR3: CASTLGGGRYNEQFF. CDR3 DNA: TGTGCCAGCACCCTTGGGGGGGGGCGCTACAATGAGCAGTTCTTC. This rearrangement joins TRBV5-4 to TRBJ2-1; D perhaps matches TRBD2 (7 bases). The germline gives CDR1 SGHNT, CDR2 YYREEE (reference sequence). The V and J ends lost 6 bases and 3 bases respectively, with 16 bases between them. CDR3 length: 15 residues.

The rearrangement links TRBV5-1 to TRBJ1-2, with D possibly being TRBD1 (5 bases). This CDR3 is built from 16 residues. Trimming stripped 0 bases from V and 4 bases from J, with 16 bases between. Germline CDR1 reads SGHRS; CDR2 reads YFSETQ. The DNA of the CDR3 is TGCGCCAGCAGCTTGGGTCTCGAGACAGACCTCTATGGCTACACCTTC. Amino acid sequence: CASSLGLETDLYGYTF.

The rearrangement uses TRBV5-6 and TRBJ1-1; D may be TRBD1 (5 bases). Germline V CDR1 and CDR2: SGHDT, YYEEEE. The V end was cut by 3 bases, the J end by 3 bases, with 6 bases between. This CDR3 is built from 12 residues. The CDR3 nucleotides read TGTGCCAGCAGCTGGGGGGACACTGAAGCTTTCTTT. It translates to CASSWGDTEAFF.

V is TRBV7-2 and J is TRBJ1-3; 7 bases match TRBD1. Trimming removed 5 bases from V and 0 bases from J; junction bases left unmatched: 4. CDR3 size: 15 residues. Germline CDR1 reads SGHTA; CDR2 reads FQGNSA. CDR3 in amino acids: CASSLQGFSGNTIYF. In nucleotides, the CDR3 is TGTGCCAGCAGCCTACAGGGGTTCTCTGGAAACACCATATATTTT.

This clone was counted between two and nine times. This chain joins TRBV5-1 and TRBJ2-5, with TRBD2 matching over 8 bases. This CDR3 region has 16 residues. V shed 4 bases and J 0 bases; nucleotides not matched to a gene: 8. Germline V gene data show CDR1 as SGHRS and CDR2 as YFSETQ. CDR3 nucleotide sequence: TGCGCCAGCAGCCCCGAGCGGGGGCGATACCAAGAGACCCAGTACTTC. Protein: CASSPERGRYQETQYF.

This chain links TRBV6-6 with TRBJ2-1; no definite D call. Germline CDR1 MNHNY, CDR2 SVGAGI (reference sequence). CDR3 length: 17 residues. Trimming removed 5 bases from V and 5 bases from J, with 22 bases in between. The CDR3 reads CASSRRLNPSSNNEQFF. The CDR3 nucleotides are TGTGCCAGCAGTCGGAGATTGAACCCCTCTTCAAACAATGAGCAGTTCTTC.

CDR3 in amino acids: CASSLTSGEYEQYF. CDR3 DNA: TGTGCCAGCAGCCTAACTTCTGGGGAGTACGAGCAGTACTTC. This chain joins TRBV3-1 (or the pseudogene TRBV3-2) and TRBJ2-7; tentatively, D is TRBD2 (5 bases). CDR1 LGHDT and CDR2 YNNKEL come from the germline V gene (reference sequence). The CDR3 is made up of 14 amino acids. The germline V and J ends were trimmed by 4 bases and 4 bases, with 14 bases remaining between them.

In its sample, this clone was seen a few times. The chain combines TRBV28 with TRBJ1-1, with 10 bases identical to TRBD1. The CDR3 length is 15 residues. In germline, CDR1 is MDHEN, CDR2 SYDVKM. J gave up 6 bases and V 2 bases, and 6 bases lay outside the gene matches. The CDR3 bases are TGTGCCAGCAGTTTACATCGGGACAGGGGTCCTGAAGCTTTCTTT. Amino acids: CASSLHRDRGPEAFF.

The V gene is TRBV6-5, the J gene TRBJ1-2; 10 bases align to TRBD1. The V gene's germline CDR1 is MNHEY and CDR2 SVGAGI. This CDR3 has 13 residues. The ends lost 7 bases at V and 10 bases at J; junction bases unmatched: 9. The CDR3 coding sequence is TGTGCCAGCACGTACCGGGACAGGGGTATCTACACCTTC. Translated, it gives CASTYRDRGIYTF.

The rearrangement links TRBV18 to TRBJ1-3; D gene ambiguous. CDR1 is KGHSH and CDR2 is LQKENI in the germline V gene. This CDR3 has 18 residues. Deletions cut 3 bases from V and 0 bases from J, with 18 bases between. The CDR3 DNA sequence: TGTGCCAGCTCACCCCTACCCCTACTGGACTCCTCTGGAAACACCATATATTTT. Amino acids: CASSPLPLLDSSGNTIYF.

The chain joins TRBV7-6 to TRBJ2-2; TRBD2 matches at 7 bases. The CDR3 is made up of 14 amino acids. Germline CDR1 reads SGHVS; CDR2 reads FNYEAQ. V gave up 4 bases and J gave up 2 bases; unmatched junction bases: 1. CDR3 nucleotides: TGTGCCAGCAGCTGGGGGGGTAACACCGGGGAGCTGTTTTTT. It yields the protein CASSWGGNTGELFF.

This sequence joins TRBV12-5 and TRBJ1-2; 7 bases agree with TRBD1. Per the germline V gene, CDR1 is LGHNT and CDR2 is FRNRAP. This CDR3 contains 15 residues. Trimming removed 1 base from V and 7 bases from J; junction bases left unmatched: 9. This chain's CDR3 is CASGLASRQGSGYTF. The CDR3, as DNA: TGTGCTAGTGGTTTGGCTTCCCGACAGGGTAGTGGCTACACCTTC.

The chain links TRBV27 to TRBJ2-1; 7 bases line up with TRBD2. V was clipped by 3 bases and J by 12 bases; unmatched bases: 5. The CDR3 totals 12 residues. Germline assignment: CDR1 MNHEY and CDR2 SMNVEV (reference sequence). CDR3 residues: CASSFTGGGQFF. In DNA form, the CDR3 reads TGTGCCAGCAGTTTTACGGGCGGGGGGCAGTTCTTC.

The V and J genes are TRBV14 and TRBJ1-6; the D is unclear. The ends were cut back, 1 base at V and 7 bases at J, with 11 bases in the middle. From germline, CDR1 is SGHDN and CDR2 FVKESK. This CDR3 is 15 amino acids long. This CDR3 reads CASSQGWASNSPLHF. The CDR3 DNA reads TGTGCCAGCAGCCAAGGTTGGGCCTCCAATTCACCCCTCCACTTT.

The chain carries TRBV6-5 and TRBJ1-1; 7 nucleotides align to TRBD1. J gave up 5 bases and V 2 bases, and 8 bases lay outside the gene matches. The CDR3 spans 15 residues. Germline-derived CDR1 and CDR2 are MNHEY and SVGAGI. Here the CDR3 reads CASSYGTARRTEAFF. CDR3 sequence (DNA): TGTGCCAGCAGTTACGGGACAGCCCGTCGGACTGAAGCTTTCTTT.